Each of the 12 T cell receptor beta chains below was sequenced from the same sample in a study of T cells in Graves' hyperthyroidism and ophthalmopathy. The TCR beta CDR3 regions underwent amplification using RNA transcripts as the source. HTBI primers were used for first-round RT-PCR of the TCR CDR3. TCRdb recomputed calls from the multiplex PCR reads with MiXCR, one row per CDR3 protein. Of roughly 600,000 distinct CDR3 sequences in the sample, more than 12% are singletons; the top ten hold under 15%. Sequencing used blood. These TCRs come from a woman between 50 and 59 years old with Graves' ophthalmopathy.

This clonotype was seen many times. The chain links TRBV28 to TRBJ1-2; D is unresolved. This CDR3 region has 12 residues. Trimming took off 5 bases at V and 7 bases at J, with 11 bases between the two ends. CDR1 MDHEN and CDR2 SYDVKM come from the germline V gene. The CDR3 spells CASSETRFGYTF. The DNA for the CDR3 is TGTGCCAGCAGTGAAACCAGGTTTGGCTACACCTTC.

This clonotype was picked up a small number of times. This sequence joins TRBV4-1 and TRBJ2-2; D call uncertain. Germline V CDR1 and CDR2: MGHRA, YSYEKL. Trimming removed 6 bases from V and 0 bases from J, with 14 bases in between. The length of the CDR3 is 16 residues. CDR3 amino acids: CASSSMIRANTGELFF. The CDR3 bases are TGCGCCAGCAGTTCCATGATCAGAGCGAACACCGGGGAGCTGTTTTTT.

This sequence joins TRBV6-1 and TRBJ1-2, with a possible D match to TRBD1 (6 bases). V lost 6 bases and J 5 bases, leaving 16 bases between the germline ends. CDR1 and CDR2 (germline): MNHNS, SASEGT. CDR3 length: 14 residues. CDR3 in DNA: TGTGCCAGCAGCCGGGACATTGGAGGATATGGCTACACCTTC. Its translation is CASSRDIGGYGYTF.

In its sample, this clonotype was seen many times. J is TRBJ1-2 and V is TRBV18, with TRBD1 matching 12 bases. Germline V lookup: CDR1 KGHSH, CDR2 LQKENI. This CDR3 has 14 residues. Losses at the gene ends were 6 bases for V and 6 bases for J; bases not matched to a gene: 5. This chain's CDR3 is CASSPGTGGDGYTF. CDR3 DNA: TGTGCCAGCTCCCCTGGGACAGGGGGCGATGGCTACACCTTC.

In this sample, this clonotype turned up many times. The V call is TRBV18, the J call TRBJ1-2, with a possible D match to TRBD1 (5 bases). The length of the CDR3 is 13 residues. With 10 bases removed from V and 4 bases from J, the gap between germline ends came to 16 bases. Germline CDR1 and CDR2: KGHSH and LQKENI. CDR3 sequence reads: CATAGGEGYGYTF. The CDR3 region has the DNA TGTGCCACCGCCGGGGGGGAAGGCTATGGCTACACCTTC.

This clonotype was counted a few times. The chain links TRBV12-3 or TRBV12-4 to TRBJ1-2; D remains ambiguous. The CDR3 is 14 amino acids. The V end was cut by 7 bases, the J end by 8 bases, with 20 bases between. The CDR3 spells CASTHSSRLGGYTF. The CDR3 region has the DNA TGTGCCAGCACCCACTCCTCCAGGCTAGGCGGCTACACCTTC.

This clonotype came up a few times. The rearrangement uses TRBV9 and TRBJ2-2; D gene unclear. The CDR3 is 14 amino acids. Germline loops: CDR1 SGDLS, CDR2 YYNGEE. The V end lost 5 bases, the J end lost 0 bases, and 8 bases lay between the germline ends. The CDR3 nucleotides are TGTGCCAGCAGAGTGGATCCGAACACCGGGGAGCTGTTTTTT. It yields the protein CASRVDPNTGELFF.

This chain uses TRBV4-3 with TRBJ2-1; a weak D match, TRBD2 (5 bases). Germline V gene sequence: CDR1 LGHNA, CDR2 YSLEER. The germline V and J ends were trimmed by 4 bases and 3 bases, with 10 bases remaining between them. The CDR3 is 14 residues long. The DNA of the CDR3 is TGCGCCAGCAGCCCTTCGGAGGTCTACAATGAGCAGTTCTTC. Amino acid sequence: CASSPSEVYNEQFF.

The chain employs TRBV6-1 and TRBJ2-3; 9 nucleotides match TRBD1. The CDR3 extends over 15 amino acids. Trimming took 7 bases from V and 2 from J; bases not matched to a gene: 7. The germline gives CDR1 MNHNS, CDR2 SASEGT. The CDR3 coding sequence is TGTGCCAGCACTATCGGGACAGGGTACACAGATACGCAGTATTTT. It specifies CASTIGTGYTDTQYF.

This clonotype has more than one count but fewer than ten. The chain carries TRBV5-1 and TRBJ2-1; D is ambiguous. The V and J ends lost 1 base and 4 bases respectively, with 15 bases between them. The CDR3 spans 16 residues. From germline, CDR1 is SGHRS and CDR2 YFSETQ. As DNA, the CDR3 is TGCGCCAGCAGCTTGCGTCCCGTGACCGATTACAATGAGCAGTTCTTC. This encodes CASSLRPVTDYNEQFF. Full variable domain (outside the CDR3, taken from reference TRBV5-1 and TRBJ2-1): KAGVTQTPRYLIKTRGQQVTLSCSPISGHRSVSWYQQTPGQGLQFLFEYFSETQRNKGNFPGRFSGRQFSNSRSEMNVSTLELGDSALYLCASSLRPVTDYNEQFFGPGTRLTVL.

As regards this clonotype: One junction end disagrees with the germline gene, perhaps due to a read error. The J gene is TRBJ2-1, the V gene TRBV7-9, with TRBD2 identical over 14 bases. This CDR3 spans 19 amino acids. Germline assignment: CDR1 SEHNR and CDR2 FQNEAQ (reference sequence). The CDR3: CTSSLVPLTSGRGNNEQFF. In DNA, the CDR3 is TGTACCAGCAGCTTAGTCCCTTTGACTAGCGGGAGGGGGAACAATGAGCAGTTCTTC.

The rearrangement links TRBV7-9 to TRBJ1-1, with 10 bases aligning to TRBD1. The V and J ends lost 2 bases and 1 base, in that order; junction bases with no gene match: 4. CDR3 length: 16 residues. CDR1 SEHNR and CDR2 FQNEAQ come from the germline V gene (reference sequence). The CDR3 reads CASSLRDRGSNTEAFF. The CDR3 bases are TGTGCCAGCAGCTTACGGGACAGGGGATCGAACACTGAAGCTTTCTTT.